This entry concerns a single T cell receptor beta chain. The data stem from a study of cytomegalovirus exposure and HLA in healthy donors. On the study more broadly: The roughly 130 validation repertoires, a later analysis reported, used the same platform as the 666 repertoires from the first cohort.

Profiled with immunoSEQ multiplex PCR; TCRdb holds only in-frame clones, not every one. The sample has tens of thousands of clones, 95% seen once; the top ten hold under 0.9%. V was shortened by 8 bases and J by 1 base, with 14 bases between the two germline ends. This CDR3 contains 14 residues. From germline, CDR1 is LNHDA and CDR2 SQIVND (reference sequence). This clonotype was sampled from a woman in her late teens or twenties in good health and CMV-seronegative. The rearrangement links TRBV19 to TRBJ1-1, with D perhaps matching TRBD1 (6 bases). The material sequenced was PBMCs. This CDR3 is CASFSRGGNTEAFF. DNA for the CDR3: TGTGCCAGTTTTAGCAGGGGCGGGAACACTGAAGCTTTCTTT.